This T cell receptor (beta chain) was observed in a study of blood T cell repertoires in COVID-19. From germline, CDR1 is SNHLY and CDR2 FYNNEI. CDR3 length: 16 amino acids. The J segment lost 7 bases and the V segment lost 0 bases, leaving 8 bases of the junction unmatched. Original processing notes: Estimation of nucleated cell counts relied on the amplification of reference gene primers. Profiling relied on immunoSEQ multiplex PCR, and the TCRdb table lists in-frame clones only, not all of them. V, J and clone size are taken as reported in that table, and D and trimming were inferred from the DNA itself. The sample holds almost 70,000 clones; around 89% are singletons and the top ten take approximately 6.8%.

The chain joins TRBV2 to TRBJ2-1, with 8 bases fitting TRBD1. The receptor was isolated from a woman aged 70-85 years with acute or convalescent COVID-19. Sequences were obtained from peripheral blood. This CDR3 reads CASSEAYDRGGNEQFF. Written as DNA, the CDR3 is TGTGCCAGCAGTGAAGCGTACGACAGGGGTGGAAATGAGCAGTTCTTC.